Listed here are 8 T cell receptor beta chains from one sample, sequenced in a study of blood T cells in healthy people across ages (dated by TCRdb to the mid-2010s). Libraries were constructed by 5' RACE. Instrument used: Illumina HiSeq 2500. A second PCR of roughly 7 to 11 cycles was performed with a sample-barcoded 5' primer and a J-beta primer mix. TCRdb trimmed public reads at Q25 via fastp, called clones via MiXCR and kept in-frame beta chains. Each record represents a unique CDR3 protein, reported with the most common genes and DNA among its rows. The sample has roughly 1.6 million distinct CDR3 sequences on record, about 35% of them singletons. Of the sample, roughly 10% falls within the top ten clones. Sequencing was performed on blood. The receptors derive from a woman in her 30s in good health.

The chain joins TRBV6-2 or TRBV6-3 to TRBJ1-5, with a tentative D call TRBD1 (6 bases). Trimming left V 6 bases short and J 3 bases short, with 9 bases between. Germline V gene sequence: CDR1 MNHEY, CDR2 SVGEGT. The CDR3 contains 13 residues. CDR3 sequence reads: CASRHRANQPQHF. Here the CDR3 DNA reads TGTGCCAGCAGGCACAGGGCCAATCAGCCCCAGCATTTT.

The table lists this clonotype with a few counts. This may stem from a read error, because a much larger clone lies one nucleotide away. The V and J genes are TRBV28 and TRBJ2-7; D not certain. The V gene lost 6 bases and the J gene lost 3 bases, with 9 bases spanning the gap. This CDR3 spans 12 amino acids. Germline-derived CDR1 and CDR2 are MDHEN and SYDVKM. In nucleotides, the CDR3 is TGTGCCAGCAGACCGGAAGGCTACGAGCAGTACTTC. This codes for CASRPEGYEQYF.

This chain uses TRBV20-1 with TRBJ2-3, with 11 nucleotides matching TRBD2. Germline-derived CDR1 and CDR2 are DFQATT and SNEGSKA (reference sequence). There are 14 residues in the CDR3. Germline trimming cut 8 bases from V and 2 bases from J; bases unmatched to any gene: 6. CDR3 bases: TGCAGTCCTACTAGCGGGGGACTCACAGATACGCAGTATTTT. Protein: CSPTSGGLTDTQYF.

This chain links TRBV3-1 with TRBJ2-7; D is undetermined. The germline V gene encodes CDR1 LGHDT and CDR2 YNNKEL (reference sequence). The CDR3 is 14 residues long. Trimming took 4 bases from V and 0 from J, leaving 10 bases between them. The CDR3 nucleotides read TGTGCCAGCAGCCGGACCCCCTTCTCCTACGAGCAGTACTTC. Protein: CASSRTPFSYEQYF.

There are a few counts of this clonotype. The V gene is TRBV29-1, the J gene TRBJ2-7; 7 positions agree with TRBD1. Germline CDR1 reads SQVTM; CDR2 reads ANQGSEA. The V segment lost 7 bases and the J segment 3 bases; nucleotides outside the gene matches: 6. The CDR3 spans 12 residues. The CDR3 nucleotides read TGCAGCGGAAAGACAGGGTACTACGAGCAGTACTTC. This gives the protein CSGKTGYYEQYF.

CDR3 DNA: TGTGCCAGCAGCTGGGACACGGATCGAGGGGAGCAGTTCTTC. Translated, it gives CASSWDTDRGEQFF. This chain joins TRBV5-5 and TRBJ2-1; tentatively, D is TRBD1 (6 bases). The V and J ends lost 3 bases and 10 bases respectively, with 17 bases between them. This CDR3 spans 14 amino acids. CDR1 is SGHKS, CDR2 YYEKEE, per germline (reference sequence).

The chain uses TRBV7-9 and TRBJ2-5, with TRBD2 identical over 14 bases. Per the germline V gene, CDR1 is SEHNR and CDR2 is FQNEAQ (reference sequence). V lost 5 bases and J lost 2; bases outside the gene matches: 13. This CDR3 spans 19 amino acids. The CDR3 sequence is CASSPGLAGARGSQETQYF. CDR3 DNA sequence: TGTGCCAGCAGCCCGGGACTAGCGGGAGCTAGGGGTTCTCAAGAGACCCAGTACTTC.

The V and J genes are TRBV20-1 and TRBJ1-2; D not resolved. Germline V gives CDR1 DFQATT, CDR2 SNEGSKA (reference sequence). This CDR3 is built from 15 residues. Trimming cost V 6 bases and J 0 bases, with 17 bases left between them. This CDR3 reads CSARKEGLANYGYTF. The CDR3 coding sequence is TGCAGTGCCAGAAAAGAAGGCCTAGCTAACTATGGCTACACCTTC.